This TCR beta chain was identified in a study of T cell responses to AZD1222 COVID-19 vaccine (dated by TCRdb to the early 2020s). Regarding the complete study: AZD1222 recipients with second doses at about 4 weeks or about 12 weeks were pooled, because spike-specific TCR depth and breadth did not differ between schedules. Trial participants were enrolled into age subgroups of 18-55, 56-69 and 70-plus years, which contained 148, 28 and 57 TCR-sequenced participants, respectively. A total of 230 to 250 trial participants underwent TCR sequencing, of whom some 210 received two doses of AZD1222 and 26 received two doses of the MenACWY control vaccine.

The CDR3 sequence holds 16 residues, the cysteine and phenylalanine included. Only the CDR3 DNA is retained, 48 bases long and in frame from the first base. The CDR3 regions of human TCRbeta chains were analyzed by immunosequencing. Regarding the original processing steps: TCRs in the repertoires were matched against a reference library of SARS-CoV-2-specific TCRs that had been generated with the MIRA antigen-specificity platform. Breadth was defined as the fraction of unique TCRs that were SARS-CoV-2-associated, and depth was defined as the fraction of total T cells that were SARS-CoV-2-associated. Using the MIRA data, each spike-specific TCR was assigned both to the spike region to which the TCR was reactive and to a CD4 or CD8 class. Log10-transformed breadth and depth values were compared by one-way ANOVA with Sidak's multiple comparisons tests. Entries here come from immuneACCESS through TCRdb and include only in-frame sequences with V and J called. Some clones fail to appear in such tables; in the studies checked, an unresolved V gene covers under half of the shortfall, and the cause of the remainder is unknown. That table is the source of V, J and clone size, and D and trimming were worked out from the DNA. The table for this sample lists some 130,000 clones; 65% to 90% of them were counted only once. 20% to 25% of the sample is taken by the ten largest.

Beyond this particular receptor, the publication reports: Because no samples from the day 14 peak response were available, repertoires could be characterized only after the peak T cell response. A significant rise in spike-specific TCR breadth and depth was observed after two AZD1222 doses relative to day 0 and relative to MenACWY recipients. In the small 56-69-year group, the increase in depth fell short of significance, most likely because of low power. Conclusions about previously exposed vaccinees were limited because only six or seven AZD1222 recipients were SARS-CoV-2 seropositive at baseline. Epitopes outside the regions mutated in the B.1.351 and B.1.1.7 variants were reportedly recognized by nearly half of the unique spike-specific TCRs. Participants were mostly white British, with more females than males. The authors suggested clonal diversity may have been underestimated. Vaccine-associated CD4 TCRs spanned the whole spike protein, with dominant responses in regions 160-218 and 743-854.

Remarks on this clone: This receptor's antigen is unknown. The input lacks base qualities; no much larger clone sits a single base away.

The meaning of the sample's time point label: baseline before first vaccination. The vaccinee samples were drawn from two UK trials, COV001 and COV002, one of which was a single-blind randomized controlled phase 2/3 trial testing AZD1222 (ChAdOx1 nCoV-19) in healthy adults. Trial participant PBMC samples were collected at day 0 and day 28 after the second dose for TCRbeta chain sequencing. Recombination linked TRBV21-1 to TRBJ1-2; TRBD1, as called in the table, went unchecked against the DNA. TRBV21-1 is marked as a pseudogene. The receptor was derived from an adult in good health. This sample comprised peripheral blood, obtained on day 0 of AZD1222 vaccination. The nucleotide sequence is given as TGTGCCAGCACCACACCTCTAGGACAGGCCCCTGGTGGCTACACCTTC. Its coded protein is CASTTPLGQAPGGYTF.